These T cell receptor beta chains were read from a single sample in a study of blood T cells in healthy people across ages. MiXCR, run by TCRdb on the 5' RACE reads, gives a single entry per CDR3 protein. Of about 1.1 million distinct CDR3 sequences in the sample, roughly two fifths were seen once. Sequenced sample: blood. These receptor sequences come from a man aged 18 to 35 in good health. The CDR3 runs from the conserved cysteine through the conserved F or W. D genes are given only for firm matches. Rows may omit the clone size; those that give it use once, few, many or a size class.

13	NA	TRBV29-1	TRBJ1-1	NA	CSVEYRVDTEAFF	TGCAGCGTTGAATACAGGGTCGACACTGAAGCTTTCTTT
16	NA	TRBV4-1	TRBJ1-2	NA	CASSQALQGTYYGYTF	TGCGCCAGCAGCCAAGCGCTACAGGGAACCTACTATGGCTACACCTTC
15	NA	TRBV18	TRBJ2-1	NA	CASSPNQGNYNEQFF	TGTGCCAGCTCACCCAACCAGGGAAACTACAATGAGCAGTTCTTC
15	NA	TRBV13	TRBJ1-4	few	CASSPSTGSVEKLFF	TGTGCCAGCAGCCCAAGCACAGGGTCGGTCGAAAAACTGTTTTTT
15	NA	TRBV6-1	TRBJ2-1	NA	CATLERSSSYNEQFF	TGTGCCACCCTGGAAAGGAGTAGCTCCTACAATGAGCAGTTCTTC
15	NA	TRBV6-2/TRBV6-3	TRBJ2-1	NA	CASSYILRDNNEQFF	TGTGCCAGCAGTTACATCCTTCGGGACAACAATGAGCAGTTCTTC
15	TRBD2	TRBV3-1	TRBJ2-3	NA	CASSHAGGYTDTQYF	TGTGCCAGCAGCCACGCGGGGGGATACACAGATACGCAGTATTTT
16	TRBD2	TRBV5-6	TRBJ2-2	NA	CASSYTSGGASGELFF	TGTGCCAGCAGCTACACCAGCGGGGGGGCCTCCGGGGAGCTGTTTTTT
18	NA	TRBV12-3/TRBV12-4	TRBJ2-3	many	CASSPRSQGMTLRDTQYF	TGTGCCAGCAGCCCTAGGTCTCAGGGAATGACCCTGAGGGATACGCAGTATTTT
14	NA	TRBV7-2	TRBJ2-4	NA	CASSLGPVTNEQYF	TGTGCCAGCAGCTTAGGGCCAGTAACGAATGAGCAGTACTTC
15	NA	TRBV6-6	TRBJ2-5	NA	CASSYGGASKETQYF	TGTGCCAGCAGTTACGGCGGGGCCTCCAAAGAGACCCAGTACTTC
14	NA	TRBV6-6	TRBJ1-1	NA	CASRRPGGNTEAFF	TGTGCCAGCAGACGCCCTGGGGGGAACACTGAAGCTTTCTTT
12	NA	TRBV4-1	TRBJ2-7	NA	CASTYYCYEQYF	NA
13	NA	TRBV7-2	TRBJ2-7	few	CASSATVTYEQYF	TGTGCCAGCAGCGCGACAGTGACCTACGAGCAGTACTTC
14	TRBD1	TRBV2	TRBJ2-2	NA	CASRAGTGTGELFF	TGTGCCAGCAGAGCCGGGACAGGGACCGGGGAGCTGTTTTTT
15	NA	TRBV5-4	TRBJ2-7	few	CASSLEAVSSYEQYF	TGTGCCAGCAGCTTGGAGGCAGTTAGCTCCTACGAGCAGTACTTC
14	NA	TRBV30	TRBJ2-3	many	CAWSVVSPPDTQYF	TGTGCCTGGAGTGTAGTTAGTCCCCCAGATACGCAGTATTTT
14	NA	TRBV6-5	TRBJ2-1	NA	CASGRDQRLNEQFF	TGTGCCAGCGGCCGGGACCAACGACTCAATGAGCAGTTCTTC
14	NA	TRBV2	TRBJ2-5	NA	CASKRREFQETRYF	TGTGCCAGCAAGAGGAGGGAATTCCAAGAGACCCGGTACTTC